This entry lists 15 T cell receptor beta chains sequenced from one sample in a study of T-cell reconstitution after alpha-beta-depleted transplantation in children. The library targeted TCRbeta and was prepared with unique molecular identifiers. MiXCR, applied by TCRdb to the PCR reads, yields one record per CDR3 protein. The sample lists approximately 590,000 distinct CDR3 sequences, about 10% seen once, with approximately 4.1% in the top ten. Here the sequenced sample was PBMCs from the stem cell graft donor, taken from the stem cell graft. The receptor source for this set is a human donor who donated a stem cell graft to a child with acute myeloid leukemia.

This clonotype was found a few times. The rearrangement uses TRBV5-6 and TRBJ2-7; D may be TRBD1 (6 bases). This CDR3 is built from 13 residues. V gave up 1 base and J gave up 6 bases, with 11 bases separating them. Germline-derived CDR1 and CDR2 are SGHDT and YYEEEE. The CDR3 nucleotides are TGTGCCAGCAGCTTGACAGGGAAGAGCGAGCAGTACTTC. Its translation: CASSLTGKSEQYF.

The rearrangement joins TRBV4-2 to TRBJ2-7; D might be TRBD1 (5 bases). V was shortened by 2 bases and J by 4 bases, with 9 bases between the two germline ends. Germline V lookup: CDR1 LGHNA, CDR2 YNFKEQ. The length of the CDR3 is 13 residues. The CDR3 here is CASSQPGAYEQYF. The CDR3 DNA follows: TGTGCCAGCAGCCAACCTGGGGCGTACGAGCAGTACTTC.

This clonotype was seen more than once but under ten times. The V call is TRBV3-1, the J call TRBJ1-6, with D maybe TRBD1 (5 bases). Germline V gene lookup returns CDR1 LGHDT and CDR2 YNNKEL (reference sequence). V lost 0 bases to trimming and J lost 8 bases, with 17 bases between them. CDR3 length: 17 amino acids. The CDR3 spells CASSQESGRTAYSPLHF. The CDR3 nucleotides read TGTGCCAGCAGCCAAGAATCGGGACGGACCGCCTATTCACCCCTCCACTTT.

This sequence joins TRBV14 and TRBJ2-2; D gene ambiguous. The CDR3 is 15 residues long. Germline V gives CDR1 SGHDN, CDR2 FVKESK. Trimming stripped 1 base from V and 5 bases from J, with 11 bases between. The CDR3 loop reads CASSQVLARTGELFF. The CDR3 DNA sequence: TGTGCCAGCAGCCAAGTCCTGGCTAGAACCGGGGAGCTGTTTTTT.

This clonotype was counted only a few times. V gene TRBV2 combines with J gene TRBJ2-3; D remains unclear. The V gene lost 5 bases and the J gene lost 5 bases, with 17 bases spanning the gap. The CDR3 consists of 15 residues. Germline V gene lookup returns CDR1 SNHLY and CDR2 FYNNEI. The CDR3 protein is CASSYPGPARDTQYF. The CDR3 DNA reads as TGTGCCAGCAGTTACCCCGGGCCTGCCAGAGATACGCAGTATTTT.

This clonotype has only a few counts. The gene calls are TRBV4-2 and TRBJ2-1; D is unclear. The germline V gene encodes CDR1 LGHNA and CDR2 YNFKEQ. The V end lost 2 bases, the J end lost 5 bases, and 13 bases lay between the germline ends. The CDR3 sequence is 15 residues long. The CDR3 here is CASSQTTDTDNEQFF. The DNA for the CDR3 is TGTGCCAGCAGCCAAACTACCGACACCGACAATGAGCAGTTCTTC.

This clonotype was seen a handful of times. The rearrangement joins TRBV2 to TRBJ2-1; 12 nucleotides agree with TRBD2. Trimming at V came to 9 bases and at J to 6 bases, leaving 27 bases not matched to a gene. The CDR3 extends over 21 amino acids. Germline V gene lookup returns CDR1 SNHLY and CDR2 FYNNEI. The CDR3 nucleotides read TGTGCCAGGCCGATCAGGGATGGGCTAGCGGGAGGGCCCTCGCCCTCCAATGAGCAGTTCTTC. Translated, it gives CARPIRDGLAGGPSPSNEQFF.

This clonotype was picked up a small number of times. This chain uses TRBV5-5 with TRBJ2-3, with unresolved D. V lost 3 bases and J lost 2, with 13 bases in between. CDR3 size: 15 residues. CDR1 and CDR2 (germline): SGHKS, YYEKEE (reference sequence). The DNA for the CDR3 is TGTGCCAGCAGCTATCTCCGGACCTTCACAGATACGCAGTATTTT. Protein product: CASSYLRTFTDTQYF. The variable domain in full, completed from reference TRBV5-5 and TRBJ2-3, reads DAGVTQSPTHLIKTRGQQVTLRCSPISGHKSVSWYQQVLGQGPQFIFQYYEKEERGRGNFPDRFSARQFPNYSSELNVNALLLGDSALYLCASSYLRTFTDTQYFGPGTRLTVL.

This clonotype was detected ten times or more. V and J are TRBV28 and TRBJ2-3; maybe TRBD1 (7 bases). CDR1 and CDR2 from the germline V gene are MDHEN and SYDVKM. V gave up 3 bases and J gave up 3 bases, with 13 bases separating them. The CDR3 contains 15 residues. The CDR3 loop is CASSFRGADTDTQYF. The CDR3 nucleotides are TGTGCCAGCAGTTTCAGGGGGGCGGATACAGATACGCAGTATTTT.

V gene TRBV5-6 combines with J gene TRBJ1-3, with D maybe TRBD1 (5 bases). CDR3 size: 14 residues. Germline CDR1 SGHDT, CDR2 YYEEEE. Trimming removed 1 base from V and 4 bases from J, with 9 bases in between. The CDR3 DNA reads as TGTGCCAGCAGCTTGCTTAGGGGAGGAAACACCATATATTTT. Translating gives CASSLLRGGNTIYF.

The chain employs TRBV7-9 and TRBJ2-2, with D tentatively TRBD1 (6 bases). Germline V CDR1 and CDR2: SEHNR, FQNEAQ (reference sequence). V lost 2 bases to trimming and J lost 6 bases, with 16 bases between them. The CDR3 is made up of 16 amino acids. The CDR3, as DNA: TGTGCCAGCAGCTTACCCGGGGCAGGGGAAGCCGGGGAGCTGTTTTTT. It yields the protein CASSLPGAGEAGELFF.

The chain recombines TRBV19 with TRBJ2-5; the match to TRBD2 covers 10 bases. V shed 9 bases, J shed 2 bases, and the junction held 9 bases outside the gene matches. The CDR3 is 15 amino acids. Germline CDR1 reads LNHDA; CDR2 reads SQIVND (reference sequence). The CDR3 coding sequence is TGTGCCAGCTCTCCGACACTAGCGGGACAAGAGACCCAGTACTTC. Amino acid sequence: CASSPTLAGQETQYF. Full variable domain (remainder filled in from reference TRBV19 and TRBJ2-5): DGGITQSPKYLFRKEGQNVTLSCEQNLNHDAMYWYRQDPGQGLRLIYYSQIVNDFQKGDIAEGYSVSREKKESFPLTVTSAQKNPTAFYLCASSPTLAGQETQYFGPGTRLLVL.

The chain joins TRBV5-1 to TRBJ2-1, with TRBD1 matching over 8 bases. This CDR3 region has 16 residues. The V segment lost 4 bases and the J segment 10 bases; nucleotides outside the gene matches: 16. Germline-derived CDR1 and CDR2 are SGHRS and YFSETQ. The CDR3 DNA reads TGCGCCAGCAGCCTTTCGACAGGGGCCGGGTATAGGGAGCAGTTCTTC. This codes for CASSLSTGAGYREQFF.

This clonotype was seen only a few times. This chain joins TRBV28 and TRBJ2-7; 7 bases line up with TRBD2. CDR1 is MDHEN, CDR2 SYDVKM, per germline. CDR3 length: 13 amino acids. The J segment lost 0 bases and the V segment lost 6 bases, leaving 2 bases of the junction unmatched. In DNA, the CDR3 is TGTGCCAGCAGCGGGGGGTTCTCCTACGAGCAGTACTTC. Its protein is CASSGGFSYEQYF.

J is TRBJ1-6 and V is TRBV7-2; D is ambiguous. V was cut by 2 bases and J by 8 bases, with 16 bases left in between. Germline CDR1 and CDR2: SGHTA and FQGNSA. The CDR3 contains 16 residues. The CDR3 sequence is CASSLPEAEEDSPLHF. CDR3 nucleotides: TGTGCCAGCAGCTTACCGGAGGCCGAGGAAGATTCACCCCTCCACTTT.